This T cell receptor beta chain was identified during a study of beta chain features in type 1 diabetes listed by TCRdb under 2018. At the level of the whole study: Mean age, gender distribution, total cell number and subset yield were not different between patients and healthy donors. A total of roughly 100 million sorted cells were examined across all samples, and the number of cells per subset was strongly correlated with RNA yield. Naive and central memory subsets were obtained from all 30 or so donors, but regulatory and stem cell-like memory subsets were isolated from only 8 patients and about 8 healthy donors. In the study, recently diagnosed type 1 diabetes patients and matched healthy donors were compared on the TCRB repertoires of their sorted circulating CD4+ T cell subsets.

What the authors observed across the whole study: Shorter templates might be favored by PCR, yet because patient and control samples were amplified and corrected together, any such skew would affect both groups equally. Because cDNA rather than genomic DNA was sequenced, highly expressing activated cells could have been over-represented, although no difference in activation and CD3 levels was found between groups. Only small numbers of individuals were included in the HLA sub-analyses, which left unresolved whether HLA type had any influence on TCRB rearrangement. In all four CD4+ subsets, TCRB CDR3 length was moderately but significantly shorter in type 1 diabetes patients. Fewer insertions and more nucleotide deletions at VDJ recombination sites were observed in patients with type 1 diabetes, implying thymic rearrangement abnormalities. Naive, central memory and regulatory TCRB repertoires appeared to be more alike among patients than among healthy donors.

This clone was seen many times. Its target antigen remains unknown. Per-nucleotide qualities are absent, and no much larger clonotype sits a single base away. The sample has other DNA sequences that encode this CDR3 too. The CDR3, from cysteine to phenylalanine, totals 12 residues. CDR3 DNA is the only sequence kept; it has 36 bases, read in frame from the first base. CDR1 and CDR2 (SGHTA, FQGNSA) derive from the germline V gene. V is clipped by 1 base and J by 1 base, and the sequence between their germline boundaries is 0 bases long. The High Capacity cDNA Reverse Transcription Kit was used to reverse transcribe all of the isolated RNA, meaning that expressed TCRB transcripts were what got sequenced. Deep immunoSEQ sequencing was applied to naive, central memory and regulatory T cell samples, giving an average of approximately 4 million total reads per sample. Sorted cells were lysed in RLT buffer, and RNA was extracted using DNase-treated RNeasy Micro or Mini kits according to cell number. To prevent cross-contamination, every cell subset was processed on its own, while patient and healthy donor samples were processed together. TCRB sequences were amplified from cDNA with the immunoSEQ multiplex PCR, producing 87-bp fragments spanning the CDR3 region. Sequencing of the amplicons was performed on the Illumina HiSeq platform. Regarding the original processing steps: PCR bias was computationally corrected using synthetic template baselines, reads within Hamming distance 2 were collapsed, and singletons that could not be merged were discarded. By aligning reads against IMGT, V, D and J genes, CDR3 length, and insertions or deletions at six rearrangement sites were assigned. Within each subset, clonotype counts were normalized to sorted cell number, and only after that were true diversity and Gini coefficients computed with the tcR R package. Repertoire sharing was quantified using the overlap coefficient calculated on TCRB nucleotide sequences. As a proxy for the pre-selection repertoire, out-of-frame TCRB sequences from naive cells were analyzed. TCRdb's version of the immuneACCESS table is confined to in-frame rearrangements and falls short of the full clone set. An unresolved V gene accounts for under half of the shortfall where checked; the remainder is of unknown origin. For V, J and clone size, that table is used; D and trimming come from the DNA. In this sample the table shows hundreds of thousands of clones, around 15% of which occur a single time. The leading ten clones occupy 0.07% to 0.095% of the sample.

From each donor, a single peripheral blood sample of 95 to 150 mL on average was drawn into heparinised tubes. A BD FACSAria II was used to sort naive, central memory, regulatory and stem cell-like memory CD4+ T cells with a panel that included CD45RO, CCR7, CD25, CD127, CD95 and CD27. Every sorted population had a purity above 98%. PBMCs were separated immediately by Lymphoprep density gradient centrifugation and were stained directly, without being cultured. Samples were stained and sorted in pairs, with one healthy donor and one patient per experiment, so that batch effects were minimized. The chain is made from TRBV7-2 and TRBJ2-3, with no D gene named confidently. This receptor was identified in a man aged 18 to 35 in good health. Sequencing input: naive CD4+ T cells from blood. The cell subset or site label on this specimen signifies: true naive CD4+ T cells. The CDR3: CASSLGTDTQYF. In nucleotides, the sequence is TGTGCCAGCAGCTTAGGCACAGATACGCAGTATTTT.